This entry lists 12 T cell receptor beta chains sequenced from one sample in a study of PD-L1 blockade in urothelial cancer. Sequencing was performed with immunoSEQ multiplex PCR; in TCRdb, only in-frame clones are kept and a portion is missing. The sample yields some 74,000 clones, around four fifths seen once. The sample's time point: pretreatment peripheral blood. Sequenced material: PBMCs, taken around atezolizumab (anti-PD-L1) treatment. Source of these receptors: a man aged 40-49 years with urothelial cancer.

CDR3 protein: CASSPQGGTAETQYF. The CDR3 coding sequence is TGTGCCAGCAGCCCCCAAGGGGGCACGGCAGAGACCCAGTACTTC. The rearrangement joins TRBV7-3 to TRBJ2-5, with 7 bases aligning to TRBD1. Germline V lookup: CDR1 SGHTA, CDR2 FQGTGA. With V trimmed by 5 bases and J by 4 bases, 10 bases remained unmatched. CDR3 length: 15 residues.

The rearrangement links TRBV7-9 to TRBJ2-5, with D perhaps matching TRBD1 (5 bases). Germline lookup yields CDR1 SEHNR and CDR2 FQNEAQ (reference sequence). This CDR3 has 12 residues. V lost 6 bases to trimming and J lost 2 bases, with 7 bases between them. CDR3 region: CASSRGQETQYF. CDR3 DNA: TGTGCCAGCAGTAGGGGACAAGAGACCCAGTACTTC.

The V and J genes are TRBV7-3 and TRBJ2-1, with TRBD2 matching 8 bases. J lost 7 bases, V lost 1 base, and 9 bases had no gene match. Germline-derived CDR1 and CDR2 are SGHTA and FQGTGA. The length of the CDR3 is 16 residues. CDR3 amino acids: CASSLSGLAGRNEQFF. Written as DNA, the CDR3 is TGTGCCAGCAGCTTAAGTGGGCTAGCGGGCCGAAATGAGCAGTTCTTC.

This clone was detected once. The chain couples TRBV6-5 to TRBJ1-3; no definite D call. The CDR3 totals 15 residues. The V end lost 3 bases, the J end lost 0 bases, and 9 bases lay between the germline ends. CDR1 and CDR2 from the germline V gene are MNHEY and SVGAGI. The DNA for the CDR3 is TGTGCCAGCAGTTATAACCCGGGCTCTGGAAACACCATATATTTT. Protein sequence: CASSYNPGSGNTIYF.

The chain couples TRBV15 to TRBJ2-3; 10 positions agree with TRBD2. V lost 5 bases, J lost 6 bases, and 11 bases stayed unmatched. The CDR3 spans 16 residues. Germline lookup yields CDR1 LNHNV and CDR2 YYDKDF (reference sequence). Written as DNA, the CDR3 is TGTGCCACCAGCGGCGGGACTAGCGCCGGTGAGGATACGCAGTATTTT. This codes for CATSGGTSAGEDTQYF.

The chain employs TRBV25-1 and TRBJ2-5; TRBD2 is a possible D gene (5 bases). The CDR3 covers 15 residues. Between the trimmed V and J ends, which lost 3 bases and 0 bases, there was a span of 11 bases. From germline, CDR1 is MGHDK and CDR2 SYGVNS. CDR3 DNA: TGTGCCAGCAGTGATAGGTTAGCGCACCAAGAGACCCAGTACTTC. This codes for CASSDRLAHQETQYF.

CDR3: CASSSPWASTGELFF. The CDR3 region has the DNA TGTGCCAGCTCTTCCCCCTGGGCGAGCACCGGGGAGCTGTTTTTT. This sequence joins TRBV9 and TRBJ2-2; no clear D gene. The CDR3 sequence is 15 residues long. The ends were cut back, 7 bases at V and 4 bases at J, with 17 bases in the middle. Germline V lookup: CDR1 SGDLS, CDR2 YYNGEE.

The gene calls are TRBV30 and TRBJ2-2; a weak D match, TRBD1 (6 bases). This CDR3 is built from 12 residues. V lost 1 base, J lost 6 bases, and 6 bases lay in between. The germline V gene encodes CDR1 GTSNPN and CDR2 SVGIG (reference sequence). The CDR3 region has the DNA TGTGCCTGGAGTGCAGGGGCCGGGGAGCTGTTTTTT. It specifies CAWSAGAGELFF.

The CDR3 DNA sequence: TGCGCCAGCAGCTCTCTAGCCGACAATGAGCAGTTCTTC. Its translation is CASSSLADNEQFF. The gene calls are TRBV5-1 and TRBJ2-1; maybe TRBD2 (5 bases). The CDR3 loop spans 13 amino acids. Trimming took 3 bases from V and 5 from J, leaving 9 bases between them. Germline CDR1 and CDR2: SGHRS and YFSETQ.

The CDR3 DNA follows: TGCGCCAGCAGCGGTGGGGCAGATCCGAGGTATGGCTACACCTTC. Residues: CASSGGADPRYGYTF. This chain connects TRBV5-1 to TRBJ1-2; possible D gene TRBD1, 5 bases. CDR3 size: 15 residues. The germline V and J ends were trimmed by 4 bases and 5 bases, with 18 bases remaining between them. Germline values: CDR1 SGHRS, CDR2 YFSETQ.

The V and J genes are TRBV4-1 and TRBJ2-1; D gene ambiguous. Trimming removed 6 bases from V and 4 bases from J, with 16 bases in between. Germline CDR1 reads MGHRA; CDR2 reads YSYEKL. This CDR3 region has 15 residues. The CDR3 DNA sequence: TGCGCCAGCAGTCCTCCCGATTCCCGGTACAATGAGCAGTTCTTC. As protein: CASSPPDSRYNEQFF.

The J gene is TRBJ2-4, the V gene TRBV25-1, with TRBD1 identical over 12 bases. Looked up from germline, CDR1 is MGHDK and CDR2 is SYGVNS. CDR3 size: 15 residues. Trimming took 4 bases from V and 6 from J; bases not matched to a gene: 4. In nucleotides, the CDR3 is TGTGCCAGCAGTGGGGGGGACAGGGGGCGAAACATTCAGTACTTC. Amino acid sequence: CASSGGDRGRNIQYF.